These 23 T cell receptor beta chains were all obtained from the same sample, sequenced in a study of cytomegalovirus exposure and HLA in healthy donors (dated by TCRdb to about 2017). To prepare the library, the immunoSEQ multiplex PCR assay was applied. A mixture of 60 forward primers for TCR Vbeta segments and 13 reverse primers for TCR Jbeta segments was used in the multiplex PCR. TCRdb mirrors the immuneACCESS table, restricted to in-frame sequences. Some clones are absent from its copies; in checked studies, under half trace to an unresolved V gene, and the reason for the others is unknown. This sample has some 81,000 clones in its table, and over 60% of those were observed once. The top ten clones comprise 15% to 20% of the sample. Source material: PBMCs. These receptors were obtained from a woman between 40 and 50 years old in good health and CMV-seropositive.

V gene TRBV27 combines with J gene TRBJ1-5, with TRBD1 as a possible D gene (6 bases). V shed 6 bases and J shed 4 bases, with 16 bases lying between them. CDR1 is MNHEY, CDR2 SMNVEV, per germline (reference sequence). The CDR3 contains 15 residues. The CDR3 is CASRTREQGNQPQHF. The DNA of the CDR3 is TGTGCCAGCAGAACACGGGAACAGGGAAATCAGCCCCAGCATTTT.

Here the CDR3 DNA reads TGTGCCAGCATTAGAGCGGGAGGTGGGGGTGAGCAGTTCTTC. Translation gives CASIRAGGGGEQFF. This chain links TRBV28 with TRBJ2-1, with 9 bases that match TRBD2. Germline V gene data show CDR1 as MDHEN and CDR2 as SYDVKM. This CDR3 is built from 14 residues. With V trimmed by 7 bases and J by 9 bases, 10 bases remained unmatched.

The CDR3: CASGPTHRDQPQHF. CDR3 nucleotide sequence: TGTGCTAGTGGCCCAACCCACAGGGATCAGCCCCAGCATTTT. V and J are TRBV12-5 and TRBJ1-5; D may be TRBD1 (6 bases). Germline values: CDR1 LGHNT, CDR2 FRNRAP. This CDR3 is 14 amino acids long. V lost 6 bases and J 5 bases, leaving 14 bases between the germline ends.

The chain has TRBV29-1 and TRBJ2-5; D is ambiguous. The CDR3 length is 11 residues. V lost 5 bases and J 5 bases, leaving 9 bases between the germline ends. Germline V gene data show CDR1 as SQVTM and CDR2 as ANQGSEA. As DNA, the CDR3 is TGCAGCGTTCGGGTTGGGGAGACCCAGTACTTC. It codes for CSVRVGETQYF. Looking up the rest from reference TRBV29-1 and TRBJ2-5 gives the full variable domain: SAVISQKPSRDICQRGTSLTIQCQVDSQVTMMFWYRQQPGQSLTLIATANQGSEATYESGFVIDKFPISRPNLTFSTLTVSNMSPEDSSIYLCSVRVGETQYFGPGTRLLVL.

V usage is TRBV5-1 and J usage is TRBJ2-1, with a possible D match to TRBD2 (6 bases). This CDR3 is built from 16 residues. The germline V gene has CDR1 SGHRS and CDR2 YFSETQ. Trimming shortened V by 4 bases and J by 6 bases, and 20 bases separated the two germline ends. The CDR3 here is CASSQSSGVGLNEQFF. The CDR3 DNA reads as TGCGCCAGCAGCCAAAGTTCGGGAGTCGGCCTCAATGAGCAGTTCTTC.

The chain combines TRBV10-3 with TRBJ2-7, with D perhaps TRBD1 (6 bases). V lost 11 bases and J 3 bases, leaving 20 bases between the germline ends. Looked up from germline, CDR1 is ENHRY and CDR2 is SYGVKD. The CDR3 spans 14 residues. The CDR3 reads CAAAQGGVFYEQYF. In nucleotides, the CDR3 is TGTGCCGCAGCACAGGGTGGGGTTTTCTACGAGCAGTACTTC.

This chain joins TRBV4-2 and TRBJ1-5; 7 nucleotides match TRBD1. Germline CDR1 LGHNA, CDR2 YNFKEQ. This CDR3 spans 16 amino acids. J was trimmed by 4 bases and V by 0 bases; bases with no gene match: 6. In DNA, the CDR3 is TGTGCCAGCAGCCAAGATGTCGGGACAGAGAATCAGCCCCAGCATTTT. Its translation: CASSQDVGTENQPQHF.

V gene TRBV6-5 combines with J gene TRBJ1-5, with a possible D match to TRBD1 (6 bases). Trimming cost V 8 bases and J 4 bases, with 15 bases left between them. Germline V gene lookup returns CDR1 MNHEY and CDR2 SVGAGI. The CDR3 runs to 14 residues. The CDR3 sequence: CASRPQTGNQPQHF. CDR3 sequence (DNA): TGTGCCAGCCGTCCGCAAACAGGGAATCAGCCCCAGCATTTT.

The chain employs TRBV6-6 and TRBJ2-7; possible D gene TRBD1, 6 bases. With 6 bases removed from V and 4 bases from J, the gap between germline ends came to 10 bases. There are 12 residues in the CDR3. Germline CDR1 is MNHNY and CDR2 is SVGAGI (reference sequence). For the CDR3, the DNA is TGTGCCAGCAGCCCACAGGGATACGAGCAGTACTTC. Its translation: CASSPQGYEQYF.

This chain connects TRBV7-9 to TRBJ2-1; 9 bases are a match to TRBD2. This CDR3 contains 14 residues. V was pared by 4 bases and J by 6 bases, with 4 bases of the junction left unmatched. CDR1 and CDR2 (germline): SEHNR, FQNEAQ (reference sequence). CDR3 DNA sequence: TGTGCCAGCAGCTCATGGGGACTAGCCAATGAGCAGTTCTTC. As protein: CASSSWGLANEQFF. The whole variable domain, filled in from reference TRBV7-9 and TRBJ2-1, reads DTGVSQNPRHKITKRGQNVTFRCDPISEHNRLYWYRQTLGQGPEFLTYFQNEAQLEKSRLLSDRFSAERPKGSFSTLEIQRTEQGDSAMYLCASSSWGLANEQFFGPGTRLTVL.

J is TRBJ2-5 and V is TRBV29-1; D remains ambiguous. TRBJ2-7 matches the DNA end more closely, so the J call is doubtful. CDR3 length equals 13 residues. CDR1 is SQVTM and CDR2 is ANQGSEA in the germline V gene. CDR3 DNA: TGCAGCGTTGTAGAGTCCCTGCTCGCCGAGCAGTACTTC. Translating gives CSVVESLLAEQYF.

This clone was seen only a few times. The chain is built from TRBV4-2 and TRBJ2-2; TRBD2 matches at 9 bases. Germline V gene lookup returns CDR1 LGHNA and CDR2 YNFKEQ. The CDR3 is made up of 16 amino acids. After removal of 4 bases from V and 7 bases from J, the junction contained 10 bases not matched to a gene. CDR3 region: CASSLVAGVQVGELFF. CDR3 nucleotide sequence: TGTGCCAGCAGCCTTGTAGCGGGGGTACAGGTCGGGGAGCTGTTTTTT.

The V gene is TRBV5-6, the J gene TRBJ2-1, with a possible D match to TRBD2 (6 bases). CDR1 SGHDT and CDR2 YYEEEE come from the germline V gene. The ends were cut back, 1 base at V and 1 base at J, with 18 bases in the middle. The CDR3 contains 18 residues. This CDR3 is CASSLLLGRSGSYNEQFF. CDR3 nucleotide sequence: TGTGCCAGCAGCTTGCTGCTTGGGAGGTCCGGATCCTACAATGAGCAGTTCTTC.

The chain uses TRBV6-5 and TRBJ1-2; 7 nucleotides line up with TRBD1. J gave up 7 bases and V 4 bases, and 9 bases lay outside the gene matches. Germline V gives CDR1 MNHEY, CDR2 SVGAGI. The CDR3 contains 14 residues. CDR3 in amino acids: CASSFRVDRVGYTF. The CDR3 nucleotides read TGTGCCAGCAGTTTCCGAGTAGACAGGGTTGGCTACACCTTC.

The rearrangement links TRBV19 to TRBJ2-3; TRBD2 aligns across 12 bases. The germline V gene encodes CDR1 LNHDA and CDR2 SQIVND (reference sequence). Unmatched junction bases numbered 14, after V lost 9 bases and J lost 4 bases. The CDR3 contains 17 residues. The CDR3 reads CASETPGLAGRSDTQYF. DNA for the CDR3: TGTGCCAGCGAAACCCCTGGACTAGCGGGACGGTCAGATACGCAGTATTTT.

The chain employs TRBV14 and TRBJ2-7; tentative D call: TRBD2 (6 bases). CDR1 SGHDN and CDR2 FVKESK come from the germline V gene. CDR3 length: 15 residues. The V end lost 4 bases, the J end lost 4 bases, and 17 bases lay between the germline ends. The CDR3 DNA sequence: TGTGCCAGCAGCCCCCGACTAGGTCTAACTTACGAGCAGTACTTC. Its protein product is CASSPRLGLTYEQYF. Full variable domain (rest looked up from reference TRBV14 and TRBJ2-7): EAGVTQFPSHSVIEKGQTVTLRCDPISGHDNLYWYRRVMGKEIKFLLHFVKESKQDESGMPNNRFLAERTGGTYSTLKVQPAELEDSGVYFCASSPRLGLTYEQYFGPGTRLTVT.

This chain joins TRBV2 and TRBJ1-6; 9 nucleotides agree with TRBD1. Losses at the gene ends were 8 bases for V and 8 bases for J; bases not matched to a gene: 4. This CDR3 has 13 amino acids. Per the germline V gene, CDR1 is SNHLY and CDR2 is FYNNEI. The DNA of the CDR3 is TGTGCCAGCCGGGACAGGGCTTATTCACCCCTCCACTTT. Translated, it gives CASRDRAYSPLHF.

The chain's CDR3 is CASSLKGIDEKLFF. CDR3 coding DNA: TGTGCCAGCAGCTTAAAGGGGATAGATGAAAAACTGTTTTTT. The chain couples TRBV5-4 to TRBJ1-4, with D perhaps matching TRBD1 (5 bases). Trimming removed 2 bases at V and 6 bases at J, with 11 bases between. In germline, CDR1 is SGHNT, CDR2 YYREEE (reference sequence). This CDR3 has 14 amino acids.

The chain couples TRBV4-1 to TRBJ2-2; D is possibly TRBD2 (6 bases). Germline CDR1 and CDR2: MGHRA and YSYEKL. The V and J ends lost 0 bases and 5 bases respectively, with 13 bases between them. This CDR3 comprises 16 residues. CDR3 bases: TGCGCCAGCAGCCAAGATGAAGGGGCGGGAACCGGGGAGCTGTTTTTT. This gives the protein CASSQDEGAGTGELFF.

The V gene is TRBV7-6, the J gene TRBJ1-1; D uncertain. The V gene's germline CDR1 is SGHVS and CDR2 FNYEAQ. The CDR3 has 14 residues. Trimming left V 5 bases short and J 0 bases short, with 10 bases between. The CDR3 coding sequence is TGTGCCAGCAGCCTCTACCCTATGAACACTGAAGCTTTCTTT. Protein sequence: CASSLYPMNTEAFF.

This clone appeared a single time. This chain connects TRBV27 to TRBJ1-2; TRBD1 might be the D (6 bases). The germline V gene has CDR1 MNHEY and CDR2 SMNVEV (reference sequence). The CDR3 contains 14 residues. The V end was cut by 3 bases, the J end by 4 bases, with 12 bases between. CDR3 amino acids: CASSFGGGSYGYTF. Written as DNA, the CDR3 is TGTGCCAGCAGTTTTGGGGGCGGATCCTATGGCTACACCTTC.

On this clone: This CDR3 is missing its conserved last phenylalanine or tryptophan, likely due to a read error. The DNA is left out, because the CDR3 cannot be placed on it with certainty; the CDR3 is given as TCRdb lists it. The chain uses TRBV2 and TRBJ2-7; the DNA was not compared with TRBD2, the D call given in the table. CDR1 is SNHLY, CDR2 FYNNEI, per germline. The CDR3 length equals 10 residues, ends included. CDR3 protein: CASSEGVEIL.

The chain links TRBV27 to TRBJ2-3; D remains unclear. Looked up from germline, CDR1 is MNHEY and CDR2 is SMNVEV (reference sequence). Trimming took off 4 bases at V and 4 bases at J, with 6 bases between the two ends. The CDR3 length is 12 residues. This CDR3 is CASSSSSDTQYF. The CDR3 DNA reads as TGTGCCAGCAGTTCTTCTTCAGATACGCAGTATTTT.